The 22 T cell receptor beta chains below come from one sample, sequenced in a study of cytomegalovirus exposure and HLA in healthy donors. The PCR made use of 60 Vbeta and 13 Jbeta primers. Measured with immunoSEQ multiplex PCR; TCRdb has only the in-frame clones, and not every one. The sample comprises approximately 210,000 clones, about four fifths of which are singletons, and 0.95% to 1.4% rests with the top ten. Sequencing was carried out using PBMCs. These receptors came from a woman between 40 and 50 years old in good health and CMV-seronegative.

The CDR3 reads CASRTQTQQFF. Here the CDR3 DNA reads TGTGCCAGCAGGACCCAGACTCAGCAGTTCTTC. The chain carries TRBV5-4 and TRBJ2-1; D uncertain. Trimming stripped 5 bases from V and 11 bases from J, with 11 bases between. The CDR3 spans 11 residues. The germline gives CDR1 SGHNT, CDR2 YYREEE (reference sequence).

V and J are TRBV28 and TRBJ1-1, with D unresolved. The CDR3 is 11 residues long. Per the germline V gene, CDR1 is MDHEN and CDR2 is SYDVKM. Trimming pared 8 bases from V and 6 bases from J, leaving 10 bases between. This chain's CDR3 is CASDGEAEAFF. CDR3 coding DNA: TGTGCCAGCGATGGAGAGGCTGAAGCTTTCTTT.

The V and J genes are TRBV19 and TRBJ1-3; D remains unclear. Germline CDR1 reads LNHDA; CDR2 reads SQIVND (reference sequence). Trimming took off 5 bases at V and 0 bases at J, with 11 bases between the two ends. The CDR3 runs to 15 residues. CDR3 amino acids: CASSGGQNSGNTIYF. The CDR3 DNA reads TGTGCCAGTAGTGGTGGCCAAAACTCTGGAAACACCATATATTTT.

V is TRBV2 and J is TRBJ2-3, with D maybe TRBD1 (5 bases). Per germline, CDR1 SNHLY and CDR2 FYNNEI. V shed 4 bases and J shed 1 base, with 12 bases lying between them. This CDR3 has 15 amino acids. DNA of the CDR3: TGTGCCAGCAGTGTATGGGGCGGAGGCACAGATACGCAGTATTTT. This translates into CASSVWGGGTDTQYF.

This clone has a single count. This chain connects TRBV6-6 to TRBJ2-3; a possible D gene is TRBD1 (5 bases). The CDR3 consists of 14 residues. Trimming cost V 4 bases and J 4 bases, with 12 bases left between them. Germline-derived CDR1 and CDR2 are MNHNY and SVGAGI (reference sequence). The CDR3 region is CASSSQGLADTQYF. For the CDR3, the DNA is TGTGCCAGCAGTTCGCAGGGTCTGGCAGATACGCAGTATTTT.

The V gene is TRBV19, the J gene TRBJ2-1, with a tentative D call TRBD1 (6 bases). The germline V gene encodes CDR1 LNHDA and CDR2 SQIVND (reference sequence). V gave up 6 bases and J gave up 8 bases, with 17 bases separating them. The CDR3 totals 14 residues. CDR3 protein: CASSPGQGLDEQFF. The CDR3 DNA sequence: TGTGCCAGTAGCCCGGGTCAGGGGTTGGATGAGCAGTTCTTC.

About this clone itself: An end of the junction does not agree with germline; a read error may underlie this. DNA of the CDR3: TGTGCCAGCAGTTACCCGGCCCCACGGGTCTTC. Translated: CASSYPAPRVF. This chain joins TRBV6-1 and TRBJ2-1; D unresolved. The CDR3 covers 11 residues. CDR1 is MNHNS, CDR2 SASEGT, per germline.

This clone was counted only a few times. This chain joins TRBV11-3 and TRBJ1-3; D ambiguous. Germline V gene lookup returns CDR1 SGHNT and CDR2 YENEEA. V gave up 4 bases and J gave up 3 bases, with 13 bases separating them. The CDR3 extends over 15 amino acids. CDR3 region: CASSSQRGVGNTIYF. CDR3 sequence (DNA): TGTGCCAGCAGCTCGCAACGCGGGGTTGGAAACACCATATATTTT.

This rearrangement joins TRBV7-9 to TRBJ1-5; D might be TRBD1 (5 bases). Germline lookup yields CDR1 SEHNR and CDR2 FQNEAQ (reference sequence). V was clipped by 5 bases and J by 5 bases, with 16 bases between them. The CDR3 length is 15 residues. The CDR3 region is CASSPGGEGYQPQHF. In DNA form, the CDR3 reads TGTGCCAGCAGCCCGGGGGGTGAGGGGTATCAGCCCCAGCATTTT.

The V call is TRBV19, the J call TRBJ2-7; TRBD1 matches at 9 bases. V lost 6 bases and J lost 4; bases outside the gene matches: 16. Germline CDR1 is LNHDA and CDR2 is SQIVND (reference sequence). The CDR3 runs to 17 residues. This chain's CDR3 is CASRPTPDRGSFYEQYV. In DNA, the CDR3 is TGTGCCAGTAGACCAACCCCGGACAGGGGATCCTTTTACGAGCAGTACGTC.

V usage is TRBV7-9 and J usage is TRBJ2-7; a weak D match, TRBD1 (6 bases). The CDR3 covers 14 residues. Germline CDR1 reads SEHNR; CDR2 reads FQNEAQ (reference sequence). Trimming pared 3 bases from V and 3 bases from J, leaving 12 bases between. In DNA, the CDR3 is TGTGCCAGCAGCTTGGCAGGGGCTAACTACGAGCAGTACTTC. Protein product: CASSLAGANYEQYF.

The chain uses TRBV19 and TRBJ1-1; TRBD1 is a possible D gene (6 bases). The CDR3 is made up of 13 amino acids. Germline V gene sequence: CDR1 LNHDA, CDR2 SQIVND (reference sequence). Deletions cut 1 base from V and 10 bases from J, with 13 bases between. CDR3 in amino acids: CASSIGVEGGAFF. The CDR3 coding sequence is TGTGCCAGTAGTATAGGCGTCGAAGGGGGAGCTTTCTTT.

Here the CDR3 DNA reads TGTGCCAGCAGCCGTCGGAGTGGGGCCTACGAGCAGTACGTC. Protein: CASSRRSGAYEQYV. The chain is built from TRBV5-6 and TRBJ2-7; D is unclear. Germline V gene lookup returns CDR1 SGHDT and CDR2 YYEEEE. V lost 4 bases and J 2 bases, leaving 13 bases between the germline ends. This CDR3 is built from 14 residues.

CDR3 bases: TGTGCCAGCTCACCAGGGACAGGGCCTAGGTACGAGCAGTACTTC. Its translation: CASSPGTGPRYEQYF. The chain couples TRBV18 to TRBJ2-7, with TRBD1 identical over 9 bases. Germline V gene data show CDR1 as KGHSH and CDR2 as LQKENI. The length of the CDR3 is 15 residues. V lost 2 bases to trimming and J lost 4 bases; unmatched junction nucleotides: 6.

The chain couples TRBV29-1 to TRBJ2-5, with a possible D match to TRBD2 (5 bases). The CDR3 length is 14 residues. Trimming pared 0 bases from V and 5 bases from J, leaving 13 bases between. The germline CDR1 and CDR2 sequences are SQVTM and ANQGSEA. CDR3 nucleotides: TGCAGCGTTGAAGATCGGGGAGTGGGGGAGACCCAGTACTTC. This translates into CSVEDRGVGETQYF. The variable domain in full, completed from reference TRBV29-1 and TRBJ2-5, reads SAVISQKPSRDICQRGTSLTIQCQVDSQVTMMFWYRQQPGQSLTLIATANQGSEATYESGFVIDKFPISRPNLTFSTLTVSNMSPEDSSIYLCSVEDRGVGETQYFGPGTRLLVL.

This chain uses TRBV6-1 with TRBJ2-2, with unresolved D. Trimming removed 5 bases from V and 4 bases from J, with 8 bases in between. The CDR3 spans 13 residues. Looked up from germline, CDR1 is MNHNS and CDR2 is SASEGT. CDR3 protein: CASSYVSTGELFF. The DNA for the CDR3 is TGTGCCAGCAGTTATGTGAGCACCGGGGAGCTGTTTTTT.

The chain employs TRBV5-1 and TRBJ1-5, with 7 bases matching TRBD1. The CDR3 consists of 14 residues. Germline V gene lookup returns CDR1 SGHRS and CDR2 YFSETQ. The V and J ends lost 4 bases and 4 bases, in that order; junction bases with no gene match: 5. The CDR3 here is CASSRETGNQPQHF. The CDR3 DNA sequence: TGCGCCAGCAGCCGTGAGACAGGGAATCAGCCCCAGCATTTT. The full variable domain, its missing parts supplied by reference TRBV5-1 and TRBJ1-5, is KAGVTQTPRYLIKTRGQQVTLSCSPISGHRSVSWYQQTPGQGLQFLFEYFSETQRNKGNFPGRFSGRQFSNSRSEMNVSTLELGDSALYLCASSRETGNQPQHFGDGTRLSIL.

The chain is built from TRBV6-5 and TRBJ2-3; 9 nucleotides line up with TRBD2. Losses at the gene ends were 4 bases for V and 4 bases for J; bases not matched to a gene: 3. The CDR3 length is 14 residues. From germline, CDR1 is MNHEY and CDR2 SVGAGI. The CDR3 DNA is TGTGCCAGCAGTTTAGGCGGGAGGGCAGATACGCAGTATTTT. Translation gives CASSLGGRADTQYF.

This sequence joins TRBV11-2 and TRBJ1-4, with 8 bases that match TRBD1. CDR3 length: 16 amino acids. In germline, CDR1 is SGHAT, CDR2 FQNNGV. V shed 4 bases and J 4 bases; nucleotides not matched to a gene: 8. The CDR3 DNA is TGTGCCAGCAGCTCGTTCGGCACAGGGGGTAATGAAAAACTGTTTTTT. This codes for CASSSFGTGGNEKLFF.

The V and J genes are TRBV4-1 and TRBJ2-5; TRBD1 agrees at 10 bases. With the DNA end fitting TRBJ2-7 better, the J assignment may be wrong. CDR3 length: 14 residues. CDR1 and CDR2 (germline): MGHRA, YSYEKL. The CDR3 sequence is CASSYRDRGYEQYF. The CDR3, as DNA: TGCGCCAGCAGCTACCGGGACAGGGGCTACGAGCAGTACTTC.

This chain links TRBV6-5 with TRBJ1-2; 8 positions match TRBD1. Germline assignment: CDR1 MNHEY and CDR2 SVGAGI. V shed 6 bases, J shed 5 bases, and the junction held 11 bases outside the gene matches. The CDR3 is made up of 15 amino acids. The CDR3 spells CASRHKTGAHYGYTF. CDR3 DNA: TGTGCCAGCAGACATAAGACAGGGGCACATTATGGCTACACCTTC.

The chain uses TRBV11-2 and TRBJ2-7; the match to TRBD2 covers 8 bases. The V gene's germline CDR1 is SGHAT and CDR2 FQNNGV. This CDR3 is built from 15 residues. V was clipped by 1 base and J by 0 bases; unmatched bases: 2. The DNA of the CDR3 is TGTGCCAGCAGCTTAGGGGCGGGAGGCTCCTACGAGCAGTACGTC. It codes for CASSLGAGGSYEQYV.